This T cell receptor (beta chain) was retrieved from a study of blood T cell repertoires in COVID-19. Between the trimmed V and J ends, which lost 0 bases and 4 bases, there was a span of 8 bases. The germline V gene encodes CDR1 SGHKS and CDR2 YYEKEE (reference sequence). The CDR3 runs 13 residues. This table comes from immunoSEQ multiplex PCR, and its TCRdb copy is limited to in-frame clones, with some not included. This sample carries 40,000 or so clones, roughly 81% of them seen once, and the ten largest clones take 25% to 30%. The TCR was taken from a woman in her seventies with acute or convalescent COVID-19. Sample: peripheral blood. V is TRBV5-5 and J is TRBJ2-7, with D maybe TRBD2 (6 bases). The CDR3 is CASSLGGRYEQYF. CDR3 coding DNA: TGTGCCAGCAGCTTGGGAGGGAGGTACGAGCAGTACTTC.